These T cell receptor beta chains were read from a single sample in a study of early T cells in non-severe SARS-CoV-2 infection. MiXCR, applied by TCRdb to the 5' RACE reads, yields one record per CDR3 protein. The sample holds fewer than 65,000 distinct CDR3 sequences, roughly 10% seen once. Sequencing was done on a sample of whole blood. These receptors were obtained from an adult who was a healthcare worker with PCR-confirmed SARS-CoV-2 infection or an uninfected control (not recorded which). The CDR3 runs from the conserved cysteine through the conserved F or W. The order of the fields is clone size, D gene, V gene, J gene, CDR3 DNA, CDR3 protein. A D gene is named only where the DNA matches it firmly. Rows may omit the clone size; those that give it use once, few, many or a size class.

few	.	TRBV6-1	TRBJ2-5	TGTGCCAGCAGTGAGGTGACCCAGTACTTC	CASSEVTQYF
.	TRBD1	TRBV5-5	TRBJ2-7	TGTGCCAGCAGCTCGACAGGGATAAACTACGAGCAGTACTTC	CASSSTGINYEQYF
many	TRBD2	TRBV5-1	TRBJ2-1	TGCGCCAGCAGCGCCTCTAGCGGGGTCTACAATGAGCAGTTCTTC	CASSASSGVYNEQFF
.	.	TRBV24-1	TRBJ2-2	TGTGCCACCAAAGGACCCTATGTCACCGGGGAGCTGTTTTTT	CATKGPYVTGELFF
many	TRBD1	TRBV5-1	TRBJ2-1	TGCGCCAGCAGCTTGGTGTTTTTTGGACAGGGGGCGGTCAATGAGCAGTTCTTC	CASSLVFFGQGAVNEQFF
many	TRBD2	TRBV7-2	TRBJ2-1	TGTGCCAGCAGCTTAGCTAGCGGGAGTCCCAATGAGCAGTTCTTC	CASSLASGSPNEQFF
many	TRBD1	TRBV5-1	TRBJ2-2	TGCGCCAGCGCCATTCAGGGGGCATCCGGGGAGCTGTTTTTT	CASAIQGASGELFF
many	TRBD2	TRBV7-3	TRBJ2-7	TGTGCCAGCAGTCCTAGCGGGAGGGGGTCCTACGAGCAGTACTTC	CASSPSGRGSYEQYF
.	.	TRBV19	TRBJ2-3	TGTGCCAGTAGCGTACAGGGAGGAGATACGCAGTATTTT	CASSVQGGDTQYF
few	.	TRBV6-5	TRBJ1-2	TGTGCCAGCAGTTATTCAGGTTCAGCTAACTATGGCTACACCTTC	CASSYSGSANYGYTF
.	.	TRBV27	TRBJ2-5	TGTGCCAGCAGTTTGGGCCGGCGGATCCGACAATCCCAAGAGACCCAGTACTTC	CASSLGRRIRQSQETQYF
.	.	TRBV2	TRBJ1-4	TGTGCCAGCAGAAAGCAGACGGGAAAAACTAATGAAAAACTGTTTTTT	CASRKQTGKTNEKLFF
few	.	TRBV25-1	TRBJ1-5	TGTGCCAGCAGCGGAGACCCTTTTGGGAATCAGCCCCAGCATTTT	CASSGDPFGNQPQHF
.	.	TRBV18	TRBJ2-1	TGTGCCAGCTCACCACGGCGCGCCGAGCTTTCCTACAATGAGCAGTTCTTC	CASSPRRAELSYNEQFF
many	.	TRBV5-1	TRBJ2-3	TGCGCCAGCCAAAGGGACGGTTCTAGCACAGATACGCAGTATTTT	CASQRDGSSTDTQYF
few	TRBD1	TRBV7-9	TRBJ2-7	TGTGCCAGCAGCCCAACAGGGGGACAGCTTCGGGAGCAGTACTTC	CASSPTGGQLREQYF
many	.	TRBV3-1	TRBJ1-2	TGTGCCAGCAGCCAAGGACTGAGTTATGGCTACACCTTC	CASSQGLSYGYTF
many	.	TRBV29-1	TRBJ1-2	TGCAGTGCTCGGGTAGGGCATGGCTACACCTTC	CSARVGHGYTF
.	.	TRBV5-1	TRBJ1-1	TGCGCCAGCAGCTTTGGGGCAGGCGACATGAACACTGAAGCTTTCTTT	CASSFGAGDMNTEAFF
many	.	TRBV4-1	TRBJ2-7	TGCGCCAGCAGCCATCCGCAAGGGGGGATCCACGAGCAGTACTTC	CASSHPQGGIHEQYF
many	TRBD1	TRBV6-2/TRBV6-3	TRBJ2-7	TGTGCCAGCAGTGGGGACAGGGCCCTCTACGAGCAGTACTTC	CASSGDRALYEQYF
.	TRBD1	TRBV12-3/TRBV12-4	TRBJ1-2	TGTGCCAGCAGTCTGACAGGGCTCTGGGGCTACACCTTC	CASSLTGLWGYTF
.	.	TRBV5-1	TRBJ1-2	TGCGCCAGCAGTTTAAGGACAGACTATGGCTACACCTTC	CASSLRTDYGYTF
many	TRBD1	TRBV6-1	TRBJ2-7	TGTGCCAGCAGTGAAAAGGGGACAGGGGACCCCTACGAGCAGTACTTC	CASSEKGTGDPYEQYF
few	.	TRBV5-4	TRBJ2-4	TGTGCCAGCAGCCAGTATCGCCCGGACCCCGGTGAACAGTACTTC	CASSQYRPDPGEQYF
many	.	TRBV27	TRBJ1-5	TGTGCCAGCAGTCTCGGACCTCATCAGCCCCAGCATTTT	CASSLGPHQPQHF
many	.	TRBV25-1	TRBJ2-2	TGTGCCAGCAGGCCGAACACCGGGGAGCTGTTTTTT	CASRPNTGELFF
few	.	TRBV12-3/TRBV12-4	TRBJ1-5	TGTGCCAGCAGTCCCCTGGCAGGGTCGTTGCCCCAGCATTTT	CASSPLAGSLPQHF
.	.	TRBV27	TRBJ2-7	TGTGCCAGCAGACCCTCGGCCTGGGAGCAGTACTTC	CASRPSAWEQYF
few	TRBD2	TRBV5-1	TRBJ2-1	TGCGCCAGCAGTACGACTAGCGGGAGTAGGAATGAGCAGTTCTTC	CASSTTSGSRNEQFF
many	TRBD2	TRBV24-1	TRBJ2-3	TGTGCCACCAGTGACTCTTCTGCGGGAGATAAGACAGATACGCAGTATTTT	CATSDSSAGDKTDTQYF
.	TRBD1	TRBV5-1	TRBJ1-5	TGCGCCAGCAGCGCGGGGACAGGGAGGCCCCAGCATTTT	CASSAGTGRPQHF
.	.	TRBV10-3	TRBJ2-3	TGTGCCATCGCTTTCACAGATACGCAGTATTTT	CAIAFTDTQYF